The clone carrying this TCR beta chain was found a few times. The antigen remains undetermined. The sample's time point: pre-sensitization, week 0. The treatment is: therapeutic diphenylcyclopropenone sensitization with weekly scalp DPC. Staff drew blood before applying each patch test. The data belong to a study of human T cells and chemical hapten exposure. About the study: Per-sample variation in TCR yield stemmed mainly from small pooled library volume differences. Study-wide results and limits: The study found expanded TCRs formed significantly more large CDR3 similarity clusters than controls.

The germline gives CDR1 ENHRY, CDR2 SYGVKD. Trimming left V 7 bases short and J 0 bases short, with 16 bases between. The CDR3 runs to 15 residues. The library attached unique molecular identifiers to individual cDNA molecules. From the RACE reads, TCRdb called clonotypes with MiXCR, one entry per CDR3 protein. The table records approximately 260,000 distinct CDR3 sequences, around 7.3% of them present only once. The sample consisted of whole blood, taken in connection with sensitization to the hapten diphenylcyclopropenone (DPC). This chain uses TRBV10-3 with TRBJ2-7, with D tentatively TRBD1 (6 bases). The TCR was taken from a man aged 18 to 29 with alopecia areata. Some clones in this sample may be carry-over from other donors' samples. CDR3: CAINEWGPSSYEQYF. The CDR3 DNA is TGTGCCATCAACGAGTGGGGGCCGAGCTCCTACGAGCAGTACTTC.